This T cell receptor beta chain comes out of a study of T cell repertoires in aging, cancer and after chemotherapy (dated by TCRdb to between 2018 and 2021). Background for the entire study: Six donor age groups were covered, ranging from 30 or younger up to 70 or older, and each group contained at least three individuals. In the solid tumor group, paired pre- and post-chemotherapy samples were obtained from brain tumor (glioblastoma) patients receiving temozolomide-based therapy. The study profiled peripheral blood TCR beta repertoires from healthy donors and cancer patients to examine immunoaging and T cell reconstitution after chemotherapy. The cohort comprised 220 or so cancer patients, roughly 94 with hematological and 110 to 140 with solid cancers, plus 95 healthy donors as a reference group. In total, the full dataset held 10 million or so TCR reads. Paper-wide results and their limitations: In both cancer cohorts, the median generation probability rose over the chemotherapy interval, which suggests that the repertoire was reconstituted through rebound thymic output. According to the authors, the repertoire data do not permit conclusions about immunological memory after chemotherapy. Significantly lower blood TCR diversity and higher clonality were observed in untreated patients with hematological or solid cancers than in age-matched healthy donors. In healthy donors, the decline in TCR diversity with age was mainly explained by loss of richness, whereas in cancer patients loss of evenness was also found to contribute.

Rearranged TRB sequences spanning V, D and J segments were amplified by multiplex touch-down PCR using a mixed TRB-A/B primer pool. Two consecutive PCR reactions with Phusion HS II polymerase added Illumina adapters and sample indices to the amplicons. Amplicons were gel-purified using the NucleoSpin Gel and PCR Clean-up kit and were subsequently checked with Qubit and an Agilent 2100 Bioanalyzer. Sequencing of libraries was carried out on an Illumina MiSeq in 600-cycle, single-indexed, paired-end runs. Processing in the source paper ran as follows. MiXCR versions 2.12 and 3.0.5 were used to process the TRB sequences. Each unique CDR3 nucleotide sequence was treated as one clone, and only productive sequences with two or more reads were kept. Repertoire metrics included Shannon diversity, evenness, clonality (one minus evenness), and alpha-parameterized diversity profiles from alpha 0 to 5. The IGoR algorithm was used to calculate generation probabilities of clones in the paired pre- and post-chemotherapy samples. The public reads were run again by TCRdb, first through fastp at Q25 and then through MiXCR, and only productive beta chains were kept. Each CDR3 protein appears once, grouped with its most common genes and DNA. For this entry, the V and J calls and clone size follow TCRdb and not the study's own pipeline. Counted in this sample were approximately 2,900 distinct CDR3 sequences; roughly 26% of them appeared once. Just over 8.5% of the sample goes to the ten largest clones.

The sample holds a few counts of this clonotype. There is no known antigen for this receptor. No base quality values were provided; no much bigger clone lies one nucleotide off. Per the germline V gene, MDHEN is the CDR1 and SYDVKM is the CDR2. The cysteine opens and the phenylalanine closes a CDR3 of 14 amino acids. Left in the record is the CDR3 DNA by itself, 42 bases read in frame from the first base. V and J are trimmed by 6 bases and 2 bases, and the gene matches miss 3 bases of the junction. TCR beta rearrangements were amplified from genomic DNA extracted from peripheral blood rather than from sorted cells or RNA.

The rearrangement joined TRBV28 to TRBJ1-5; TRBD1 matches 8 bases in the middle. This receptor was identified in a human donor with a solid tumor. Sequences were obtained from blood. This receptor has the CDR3 CASSLTGGNQPQHF. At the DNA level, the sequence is TGTGCCAGCAGCCTGACAGGGGGCAATCAGCCCCAGCATTTT.